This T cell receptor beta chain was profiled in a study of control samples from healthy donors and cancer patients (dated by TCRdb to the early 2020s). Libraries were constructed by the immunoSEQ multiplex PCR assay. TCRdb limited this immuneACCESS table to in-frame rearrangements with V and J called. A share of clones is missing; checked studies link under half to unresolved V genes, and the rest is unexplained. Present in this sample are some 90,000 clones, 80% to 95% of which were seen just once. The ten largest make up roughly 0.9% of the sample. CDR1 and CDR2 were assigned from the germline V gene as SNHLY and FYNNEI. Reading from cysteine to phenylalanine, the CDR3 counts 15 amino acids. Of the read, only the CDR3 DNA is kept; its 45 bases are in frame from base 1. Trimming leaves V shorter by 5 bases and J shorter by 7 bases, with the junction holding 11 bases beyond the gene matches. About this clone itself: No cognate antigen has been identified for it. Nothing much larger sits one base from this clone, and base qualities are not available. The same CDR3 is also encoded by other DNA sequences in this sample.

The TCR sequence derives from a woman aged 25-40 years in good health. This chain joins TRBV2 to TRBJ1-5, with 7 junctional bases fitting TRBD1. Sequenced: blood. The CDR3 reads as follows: CASSPQGEGGQPQHF. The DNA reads TGTGCCAGCAGTCCTCAGGGGGAGGGGGGGCAGCCCCAGCATTTT.